This T cell receptor (beta chain) was observed in a study of shared clonotypes between healthy human individuals. Looked up from germline, CDR1 is SGHVS and CDR2 is FQNEAQ. The V end was cut by 1 base, the J end by 7 bases, with 20 bases between. This CDR3 is 16 amino acids long. Clones were sequenced by immunoSEQ multiplex PCR, and TCRdb holds only the in-frame ones, with some missing. The table has over a million clones, about 75% seen once; the top ten hold around 1.4%. The sequence was collected from a man aged 18 to 30 in good health. The sample taken for sequencing was memory CD4+ T cells sorted from blood. Subset specified: CD45RA-negative fraction. The chain links TRBV7-8 to TRBJ2-7; D gene uncertain. The CDR3 DNA sequence: TGTGCCAGCAGCTTAGGCCACGGACGGGTCAGGTGGGAGCAGTACTTC. It yields the protein CASSLGHGRVRWEQYF.